This is a list of T cell receptor beta chains from one sample in a study of T cell changes during pregnancy in multiple sclerosis. Only in-frame clones appear in the TCRdb table, and some are missing; sequencing was by immunoSEQ multiplex PCR. The profile shows tens of thousands of clones, over 80% of them singletons. The sequencing here drew on peripheral blood, taken in the third trimester of pregnancy. The receptors originated from a female donor in good health, enrolled as a control in a pregnancy study. Each CDR3 is given with its conserved first and last residue. Each record gives: D gene, J gene, V gene, clone size, CDR3 DNA, CDR3 protein. D genes are given only for firm matches. Rows give clone size only sometimes, using once, few, many, or a class for an expanded clone.

D: TRBD1; J: TRBJ2-7; V: TRBV10-2; size: .; DNA: TGCGCCAGCTCACCCTGGACAGGGGATAACAACGAGCAGTACTTC; CDR3: CASSPWTGDNNEQYF
D: TRBD1; J: TRBJ1-4; V: TRBV19; size: .; DNA: TGTGCCAGTAGCAATAGCCGGGACAGGGGGCATGAAACTAATGAAAAACTGTTTTTT; CDR3: CASSNSRDRGHETNEKLFF
D: TRBD1; J: TRBJ1-6; V: TRBV7-9; size: once; DNA: TGTGCCAGCAGCTCATCGGAGGAGGGGGCAGGTTCACCCCTCCACTTT; CDR3: CASSSSEEGAGSPLHF
D: TRBD2; J: TRBJ2-5; V: TRBV7-9; size: .; DNA: TGTGCCAGCAGCCCGAGCGGGAGGGAATGGGAGACCCAGTACTTC; CDR3: CASSPSGREWETQYF
D: TRBD2; J: TRBJ2-5; V: TRBV6-1; size: .; DNA: TGTGCCAGCAGTCCAACTAGCGGGGGAGAGACCCAGTACTTC; CDR3: CASSPTSGGETQYF
D: TRBD1; J: TRBJ1-6; V: TRBV7-2; size: once; DNA: TGTGCCAGCAGCCGAAGGGACAGCTATTCACCCCTCCACTTT; CDR3: CASSRRDSYSPLHF
D: .; J: TRBJ2-3; V: TRBV2; size: .; DNA: TGTGCCCACAGCGGTGATACAGATACGCAGTATTTT; CDR3: CAHSGDTDTQYF
D: .; J: TRBJ1-2; V: TRBV28; size: .; DNA: TGTGCCAGCAGGTACACTAACTCCGGGACACCGGTCTTC; CDR3: CASRYTNSGTPVF
D: .; J: TRBJ2-7; V: TRBV28; size: .; DNA: TGTGCCAGCAGTTTCGGAGGGGTACCGCCCTACGAGCAGTACTTC; CDR3: CASSFGGVPPYEQYF
D: TRBD1; J: TRBJ1-5; V: TRBV7-9; size: .; DNA: TGTGCCAGCAGCCAGACAGGGAGCAATCAGCCCCAGCATTTT; CDR3: CASSQTGSNQPQHF
D: .; J: TRBJ2-1; V: TRBV11-2; size: .; DNA: TGTGCCAGCAGCTTAGGGGCAGAGCTTTACAATGAGCAGTTCTTC; CDR3: CASSLGAELYNEQFF
D: TRBD2; J: TRBJ2-7; V: TRBV7-2; size: .; DNA: TGTGCCAGCAGCGTAGCGGGCGCCGAAACCTACGAGCAGTACTTC; CDR3: CASSVAGAETYEQYF
D: .; J: TRBJ1-1; V: TRBV19; size: .; DNA: TGTGCCACACTGGACAGATTGAACACTGAAGCTTTCTTT; CDR3: CATLDRLNTEAFF
D: .; J: TRBJ1-1; V: TRBV28; size: .; DNA: TGTGCCAGCAGTTTATGGGACAGCTTTGGGAACACTGAAGCTTTCTTT; CDR3: CASSLWDSFGNTEAFF
D: .; J: TRBJ2-7; V: TRBV5-4; size: .; DNA: TGTGCCAGCAGCTTGGCGGGAGGGGGCGTTCCCGACGAGCAGTACTTC; CDR3: CASSLAGGGVPDEQYF
D: TRBD1; J: TRBJ2-1; V: TRBV10-3; size: .; DNA: TGTGCCATCAGGACCGGGACAGGGGTGGTCAATGAGCAGTTCTTC; CDR3: CAIRTGTGVVNEQFF
D: .; J: TRBJ2-2; V: TRBV29-1; size: once; DNA: TGCAGCGTTGGGGCAGGGGTCGGGGAGCTGTTTTTT; CDR3: CSVGAGVGELFF